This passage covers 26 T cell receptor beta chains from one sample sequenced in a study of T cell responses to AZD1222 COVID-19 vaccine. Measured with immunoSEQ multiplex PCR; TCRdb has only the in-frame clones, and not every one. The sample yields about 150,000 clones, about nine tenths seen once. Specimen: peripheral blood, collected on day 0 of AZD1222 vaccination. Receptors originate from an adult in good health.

The CDR3 spells CASSPPPRNTEAFF. CDR3 nucleotides: TGTGCCAGCAGTCCCCCACCGCGGAACACTGAAGCTTTCTTT. J is TRBJ1-1 and V is TRBV28, with D unresolved. The CDR3 length is 14 residues. The germline CDR1 and CDR2 sequences are MDHEN and SYDVKM. Between the trimmed V and J ends, which lost 5 bases and 1 base, there was a span of 11 bases.

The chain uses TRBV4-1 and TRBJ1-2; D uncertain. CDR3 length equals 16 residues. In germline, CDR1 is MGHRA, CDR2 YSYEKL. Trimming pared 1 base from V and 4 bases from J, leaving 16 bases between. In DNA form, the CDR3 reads TGCGCCAGCAGCCAAGCGAGCGCGGGGATGAGCTATGGCTACACCTTC. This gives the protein CASSQASAGMSYGYTF.

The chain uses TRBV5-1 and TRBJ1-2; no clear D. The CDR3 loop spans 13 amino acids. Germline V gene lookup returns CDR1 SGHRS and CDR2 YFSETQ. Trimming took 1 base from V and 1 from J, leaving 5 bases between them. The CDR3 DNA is TGCGCCAGCAGCTTGTACAGTAACTATGGCTACACCTTC. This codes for CASSLYSNYGYTF.

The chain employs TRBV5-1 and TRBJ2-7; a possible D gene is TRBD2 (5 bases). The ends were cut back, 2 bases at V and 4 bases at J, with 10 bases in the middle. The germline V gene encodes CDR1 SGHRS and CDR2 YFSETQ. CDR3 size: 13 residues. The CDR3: CASSFGVRYEQYF. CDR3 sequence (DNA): TGCGCCAGCAGCTTCGGGGTAAGGTACGAGCAGTACTTC.

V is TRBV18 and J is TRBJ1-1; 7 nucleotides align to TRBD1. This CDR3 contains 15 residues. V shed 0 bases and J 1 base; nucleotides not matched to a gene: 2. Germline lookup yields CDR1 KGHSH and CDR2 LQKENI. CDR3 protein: CASSPPRTGNTEAFF. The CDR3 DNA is TGTGCCAGCTCACCACCGCGGACAGGGAACACTGAAGCTTTCTTT.

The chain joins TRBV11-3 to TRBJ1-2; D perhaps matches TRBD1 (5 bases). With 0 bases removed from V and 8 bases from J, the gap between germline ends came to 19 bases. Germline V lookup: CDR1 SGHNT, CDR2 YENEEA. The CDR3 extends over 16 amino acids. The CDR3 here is CASSLDPRGTFRGYTF. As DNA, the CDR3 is TGTGCCAGCAGCTTAGATCCCCGGGGGACGTTTCGGGGCTACACCTTC.

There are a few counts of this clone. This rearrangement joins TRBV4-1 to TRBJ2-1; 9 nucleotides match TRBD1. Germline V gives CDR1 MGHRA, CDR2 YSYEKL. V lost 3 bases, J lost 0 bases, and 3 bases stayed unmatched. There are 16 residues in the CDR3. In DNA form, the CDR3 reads TGCGCCAGCAGCCAGGCGACAGGGGGCTCCTACAATGAGCAGTTCTTC. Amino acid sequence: CASSQATGGSYNEQFF.

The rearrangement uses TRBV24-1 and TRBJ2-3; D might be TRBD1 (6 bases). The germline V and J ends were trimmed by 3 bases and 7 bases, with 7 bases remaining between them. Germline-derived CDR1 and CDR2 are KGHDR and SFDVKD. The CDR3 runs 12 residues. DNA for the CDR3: TGTGCCACCAGTGATGACAGGAATACGCAGTATTTT. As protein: CATSDDRNTQYF.

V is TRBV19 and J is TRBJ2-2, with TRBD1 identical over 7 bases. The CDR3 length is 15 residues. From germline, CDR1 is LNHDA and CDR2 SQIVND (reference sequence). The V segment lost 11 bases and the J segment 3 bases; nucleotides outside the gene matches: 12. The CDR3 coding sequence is TGTGCCTCCAGAGTAGGGGACAGAGACACCGGGGAGCTGTTTTTT. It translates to CASRVGDRDTGELFF.

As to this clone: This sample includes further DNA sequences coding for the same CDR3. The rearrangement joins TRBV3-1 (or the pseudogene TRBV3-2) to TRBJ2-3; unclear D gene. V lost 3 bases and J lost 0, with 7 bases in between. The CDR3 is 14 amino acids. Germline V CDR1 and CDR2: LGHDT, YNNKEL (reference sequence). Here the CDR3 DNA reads TGTGCCAGCAGCCAGGGATCCAGCACAGATACGCAGTATTTT. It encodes CASSQGSSTDTQYF.

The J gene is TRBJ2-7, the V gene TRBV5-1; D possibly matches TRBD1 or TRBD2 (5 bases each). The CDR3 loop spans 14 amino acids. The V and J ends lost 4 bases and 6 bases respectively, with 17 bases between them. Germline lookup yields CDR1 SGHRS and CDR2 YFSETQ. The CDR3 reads CASSGGPGYREQYF. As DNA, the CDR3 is TGCGCCAGCAGCGGGGGACCAGGGTATCGCGAGCAGTACTTC.

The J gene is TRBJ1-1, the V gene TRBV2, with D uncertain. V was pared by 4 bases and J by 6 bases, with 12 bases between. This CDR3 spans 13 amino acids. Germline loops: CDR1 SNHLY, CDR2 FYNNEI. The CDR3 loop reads CASSVLGLPEAFF. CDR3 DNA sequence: TGTGCCAGCAGTGTTCTAGGGTTACCTGAAGCTTTCTTT.

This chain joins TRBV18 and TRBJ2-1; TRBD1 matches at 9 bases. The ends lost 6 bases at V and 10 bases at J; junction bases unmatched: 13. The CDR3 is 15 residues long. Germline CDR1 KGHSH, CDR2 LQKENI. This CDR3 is CASSAGTGYPREQFF. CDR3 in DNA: TGTGCCAGCTCCGCCGGGACAGGGTATCCTAGGGAGCAGTTCTTC.

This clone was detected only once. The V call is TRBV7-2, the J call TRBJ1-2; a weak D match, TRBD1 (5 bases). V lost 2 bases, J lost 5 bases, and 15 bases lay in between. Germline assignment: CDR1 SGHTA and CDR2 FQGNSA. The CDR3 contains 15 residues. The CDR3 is CASSLKAGSVYGYTF. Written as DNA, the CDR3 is TGTGCCAGCAGCTTAAAGGCAGGGTCGGTATATGGCTACACCTTC.

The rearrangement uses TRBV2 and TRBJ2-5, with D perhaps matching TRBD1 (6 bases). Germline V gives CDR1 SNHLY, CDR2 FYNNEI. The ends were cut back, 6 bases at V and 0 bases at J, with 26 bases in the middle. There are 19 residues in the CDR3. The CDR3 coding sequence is TGTGCCAGCAGCAGACAGGTTCCCATACTACTCCGGTACCAAGAGACCCAGTACTTC. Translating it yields CASSRQVPILLRYQETQYF.

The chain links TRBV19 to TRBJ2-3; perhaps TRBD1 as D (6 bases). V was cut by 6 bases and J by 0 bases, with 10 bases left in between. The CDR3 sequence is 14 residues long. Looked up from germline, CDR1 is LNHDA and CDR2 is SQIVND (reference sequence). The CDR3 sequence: CASREQGSTDTQYF. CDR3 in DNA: TGTGCCAGTAGGGAACAGGGTAGCACAGATACGCAGTATTTT. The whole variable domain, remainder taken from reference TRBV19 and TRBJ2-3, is DGGITQSPKYLFRKEGQNVTLSCEQNLNHDAMYWYRQDPGQGLRLIYYSQIVNDFQKGDIAEGYSVSREKKESFPLTVTSAQKNPTAFYLCASREQGSTDTQYFGPGTRLTVL.

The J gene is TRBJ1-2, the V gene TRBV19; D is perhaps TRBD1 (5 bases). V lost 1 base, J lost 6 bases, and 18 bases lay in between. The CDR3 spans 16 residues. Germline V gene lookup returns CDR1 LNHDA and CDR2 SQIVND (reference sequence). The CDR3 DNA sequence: TGTGCCAGTAGTATAGGCGGAGGACAAAGGGAGAATGGCTACACCTTC. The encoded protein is CASSIGGGQRENGYTF.

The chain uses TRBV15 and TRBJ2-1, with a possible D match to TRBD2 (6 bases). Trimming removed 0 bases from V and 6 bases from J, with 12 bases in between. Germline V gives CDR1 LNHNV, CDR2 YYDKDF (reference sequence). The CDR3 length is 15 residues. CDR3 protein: CATSRDRLARNEQFF. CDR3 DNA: TGTGCCACCAGCAGAGATCGGCTAGCGCGCAATGAGCAGTTCTTC.

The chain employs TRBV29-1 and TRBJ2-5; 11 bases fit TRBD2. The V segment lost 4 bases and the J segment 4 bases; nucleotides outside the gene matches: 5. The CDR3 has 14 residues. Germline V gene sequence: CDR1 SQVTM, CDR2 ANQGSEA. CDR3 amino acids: CSVALAGVGETQYF. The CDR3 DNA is TGCAGCGTTGCACTAGCGGGAGTGGGAGAGACCCAGTACTTC.

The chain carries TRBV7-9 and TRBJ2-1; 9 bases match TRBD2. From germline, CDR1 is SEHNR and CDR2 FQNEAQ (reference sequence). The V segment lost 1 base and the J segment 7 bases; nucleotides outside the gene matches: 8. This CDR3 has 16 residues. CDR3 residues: CASSLGPAGGFNEQFF. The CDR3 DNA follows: TGTGCCAGCAGCTTAGGTCCAGCGGGAGGTTTTAATGAGCAGTTCTTC.

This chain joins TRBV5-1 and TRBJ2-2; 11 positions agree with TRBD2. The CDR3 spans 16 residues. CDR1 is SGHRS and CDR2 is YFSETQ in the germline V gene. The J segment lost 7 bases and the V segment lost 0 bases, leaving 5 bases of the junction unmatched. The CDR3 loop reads CASSLELAGDGGELFF. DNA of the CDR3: TGCGCCAGCAGCTTGGAACTAGCGGGAGATGGCGGGGAGCTGTTTTTT. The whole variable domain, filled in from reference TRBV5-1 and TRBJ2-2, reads KAGVTQTPRYLIKTRGQQVTLSCSPISGHRSVSWYQQTPGQGLQFLFEYFSETQRNKGNFPGRFSGRQFSNSRSEMNVSTLELGDSALYLCASSLELAGDGGELFFGEGSRLTVL.

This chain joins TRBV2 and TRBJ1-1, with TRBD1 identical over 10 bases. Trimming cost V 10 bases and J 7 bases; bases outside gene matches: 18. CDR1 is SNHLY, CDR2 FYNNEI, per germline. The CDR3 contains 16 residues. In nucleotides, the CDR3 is TGTGCCACCGCAGCAGGGTCCGGGACAGGGGCCTATGAAGCTTTCTTT. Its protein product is CATAAGSGTGAYEAFF.

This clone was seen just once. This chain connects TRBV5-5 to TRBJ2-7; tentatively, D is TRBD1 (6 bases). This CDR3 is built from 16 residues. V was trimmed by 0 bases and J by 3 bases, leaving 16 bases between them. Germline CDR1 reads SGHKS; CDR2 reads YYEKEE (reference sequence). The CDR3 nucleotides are TGTGCCAGCAGCTTGGCTTACGGACAGAGTAACTACGAGCAGTACTTC. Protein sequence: CASSLAYGQSNYEQYF.

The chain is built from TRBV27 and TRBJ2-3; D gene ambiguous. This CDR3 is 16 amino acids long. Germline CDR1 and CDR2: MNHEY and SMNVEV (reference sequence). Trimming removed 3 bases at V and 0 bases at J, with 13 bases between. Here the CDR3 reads CASSFMRTTSTDTQYF. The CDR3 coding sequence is TGTGCCAGCAGTTTCATGCGTACTACTAGCACAGATACGCAGTATTTT.

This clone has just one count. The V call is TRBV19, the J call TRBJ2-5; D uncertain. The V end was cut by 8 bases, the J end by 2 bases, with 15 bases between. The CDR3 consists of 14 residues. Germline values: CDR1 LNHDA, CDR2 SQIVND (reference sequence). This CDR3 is CASGPLAGQETQYF. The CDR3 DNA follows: TGTGCCAGTGGGCCCCTGGCCGGGCAAGAGACCCAGTACTTC.

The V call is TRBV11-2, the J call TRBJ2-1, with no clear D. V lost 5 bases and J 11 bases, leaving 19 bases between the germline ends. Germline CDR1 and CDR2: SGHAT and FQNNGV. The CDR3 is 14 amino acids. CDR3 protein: CASSPTPQDKKQFF. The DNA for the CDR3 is TGTGCCAGCAGCCCTACTCCCCAAGACAAGAAGCAGTTCTTC.